The rows below give T cell receptor beta chains drawn from one sample of a study of tumor and adjacent non-tumor tissue in lung cancer. TCRdb re-called the multiplex PCR reads through MiXCR, storing one row per CDR3 protein. This sample has 200,000 or so distinct CDR3 sequences; 70% to 75% occur once, and the top ten carry around 25%. The sequencing input was lung tumor tissue. Source of these receptors: a man in his 60s with non-small cell lung cancer. CDR3s include the opening cysteine and the closing phenylalanine or tryptophan. The order of the fields is J gene, D gene, clone size, V gene, CDR3 protein, CDR3 DNA. The D gene is left open where the match is weak. Some rows have no size entry. The others give once, few or many, or a class for an expanded clone.

J gene: TRBJ1-1
D gene: -
clone size: many
V gene: TRBV6-6
CDR3 protein: CASSTGGNTEAFF
CDR3 DNA: TGTGCCAGCAGCACCGGAGGGAACACTGAAGCTTTCTTT

J gene: TRBJ1-4
D gene: -
clone size: -
V gene: TRBV4-1
CDR3 protein: CASSQEDQRHNEKLFF
CDR3 DNA: TGCGCCAGCAGCCAAGAGGATCAGCGGCATAATGAAAAACTGTTTTTT

J gene: TRBJ2-1
D gene: -
clone size: -
V gene: TRBV10-2
CDR3 protein: CATYGGGPYNEQLF
CDR3 DNA: TGCGCCACCTATGGAGGCGGTCCCTACAATGAGCAGCTCTTC

J gene: TRBJ2-3
D gene: -
clone size: -
V gene: TRBV7-9
CDR3 protein: CVSSSPSATDTQYF
CDR3 DNA: TGTGTCAGCAGCTCCCCCAGCGCCACAGATACGCAGTATTTT

J gene: TRBJ2-1
D gene: TRBD1
clone size: many
V gene: TRBV20-1
CDR3 protein: CSAPGQGYNEQFF
CDR3 DNA: TGCAGTGCACCAGGACAGGGCTACAATGAGCAGTTCTTC

J gene: TRBJ2-7
D gene: TRBD1
clone size: once
V gene: TRBV20-1
CDR3 protein: CSVRDSYEQYF
CDR3 DNA: TGCAGTGTTAGGGACAGCTACGAACAGTACTTC

J gene: TRBJ1-4
D gene: TRBD1
clone size: -
V gene: TRBV4-2
CDR3 protein: CASSAYRGLTNEKLFF
CDR3 DNA: TGTGCCAGCAGCGCATACAGGGGGCTAACTAATGAAAAACTGTTTTTT

J gene: TRBJ1-1
D gene: TRBD1
clone size: few
V gene: TRBV5-6
CDR3 protein: CASSGWDRVNTEAFF
CDR3 DNA: TGTGCCAGCAGCGGTTGGGACAGGGTGAACACTGAAGCTTTCTTT

J gene: TRBJ2-3
D gene: -
clone size: -
V gene: TRBV11-2
CDR3 protein: CVTSSVGGFSTDTQYF
CDR3 DNA: TGTGTCACCAGCTCAGTCGGGGGATTTAGCACAGATACGCAGTATTTT

J gene: TRBJ2-1
D gene: -
clone size: -
V gene: TRBV11-2
CDR3 protein: CASNLEAFNEQFF
CDR3 DNA: TGTGCTAGCAACTTAGAGGCGTTCAATGAGCAGTTCTTC

J gene: TRBJ2-1
D gene: -
clone size: -
V gene: TRBV4-3
CDR3 protein: CTSSQDGHGNEQFF
CDR3 DNA: TGCACCAGCAGCCAAGATGGGCATGGAAATGAGCAGTTCTTC

J gene: TRBJ2-1
D gene: -
clone size: -
V gene: TRBV6-4
CDR3 protein: CASSPGHSSYSKQFF
CDR3 DNA: TGTGCCAGCAGCCCGGGACACAGTTCCTACAGTAAGCAGTTCTTC

J gene: TRBJ2-6
D gene: TRBD2
clone size: once
V gene: TRBV24-1
CDR3 protein: CATSDLSSGDSGTNVLTF
CDR3 DNA: TGTGCCACCAGTGATTTATCTAGCGGGGATTCTGGGACCAACGTCCTGACTTTC

J gene: TRBJ2-1
D gene: -
clone size: many
V gene: TRBV6-1
CDR3 protein: CASRPWAGRYNEQFF
CDR3 DNA: TGTGCCAGCAGGCCGTGGGCTGGCCGTTACAATGAGCAGTTCTTC

J gene: TRBJ2-4
D gene: -
clone size: -
V gene: TRBV6-5
CDR3 protein: CASSYFQVTGYIQYF
CDR3 DNA: TGTGCCAGCAGTTACTTTCAGGTGACTGGTTACATTCAGTACTTC

J gene: TRBJ1-2
D gene: -
clone size: few
V gene: TRBV20-1
CDR3 protein: CSATVLSYGYTF
CDR3 DNA: TGCAGTGCTACAGTACTCAGCTATGGCTACACCTTC

J gene: TRBJ2-5
D gene: -
clone size: -
V gene: TRBV13
CDR3 protein: CASSLTGLPYQEIQYF
CDR3 DNA: TGTGCCAGTAGCTTAACGGGACTCCCGTACCAAGAGATCCAGTACTTC

J gene: TRBJ1-2
D gene: TRBD1
clone size: few
V gene: TRBV6-6
CDR3 protein: CASSYLGQGIKVYYGYTF
CDR3 DNA: TGTGCCAGCAGTTACCTTGGACAGGGGATAAAAGTCTACTATGGCTACACCTTC

J gene: TRBJ1-2
D gene: -
clone size: -
V gene: TRBV6-2/TRBV6-3
CDR3 protein: CASSYDELYGYTF
CDR3 DNA: TGTGCCAGCAGTTACGACGAGTTGTATGGCTACACCTTC

J gene: TRBJ2-7
D gene: -
clone size: -
V gene: TRBV6-5
CDR3 protein: CARGNREVTHYEQYF
CDR3 DNA: TGTGCCCGCGGCAATCGGGAAGTCACTCACTACGAGCAGTACTTC

J gene: TRBJ1-2
D gene: -
clone size: -
V gene: TRBV7-9
CDR3 protein: CASSLVGDSYGYTF
CDR3 DNA: TGTGCCAGTAGCTTAGTCGGGGACTCCTATGGCTACACCTTC

J gene: TRBJ2-3
D gene: TRBD2
clone size: -
V gene: TRBV12-3/TRBV12-4
CDR3 protein: CASSPPPGLAGGSYRSDTQYF
CDR3 DNA: TGTGCCAGCAGTCCCCCACCGGGACTGGCGGGAGGGTCTTACAGGTCAGATACGCAGTATTTT

J gene: TRBJ1-1
D gene: -
clone size: -
V gene: TRBV6-2/TRBV6-3
CDR3 protein: CASRDPLDLTEAFF
CDR3 DNA: TGTGCCAGCAGGGATCCCCTTGACTTGACTGAAGCTTTCTTT

J gene: TRBJ2-1
D gene: -
clone size: -
V gene: TRBV11-3
CDR3 protein: CASGLDLTNGEQFF
CDR3 DNA: TGTGCCAGCGGCTTAGACCTAACTAACGGAGAGCAGTTCTTC

J gene: TRBJ2-1
D gene: TRBD2
clone size: -
V gene: TRBV12-3/TRBV12-4
CDR3 protein: CASSLLAGNVEQFF
CDR3 DNA: TGTGCCAGCAGTTTGCTAGCGGGAAACGTTGAGCAGTTCTTC